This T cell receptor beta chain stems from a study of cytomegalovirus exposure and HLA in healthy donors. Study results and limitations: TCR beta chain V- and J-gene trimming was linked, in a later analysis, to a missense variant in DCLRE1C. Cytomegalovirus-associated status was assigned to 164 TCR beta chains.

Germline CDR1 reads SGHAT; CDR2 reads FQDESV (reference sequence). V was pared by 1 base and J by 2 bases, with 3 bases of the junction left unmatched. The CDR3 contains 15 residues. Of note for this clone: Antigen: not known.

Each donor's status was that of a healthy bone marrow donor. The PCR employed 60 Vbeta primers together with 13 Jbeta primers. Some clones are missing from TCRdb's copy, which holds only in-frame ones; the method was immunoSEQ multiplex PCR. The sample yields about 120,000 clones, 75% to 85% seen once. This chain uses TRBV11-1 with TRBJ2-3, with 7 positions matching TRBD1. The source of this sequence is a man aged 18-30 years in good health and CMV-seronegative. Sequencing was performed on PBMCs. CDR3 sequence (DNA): TGTGCCAGCAGCTTAGTAGGGGGCAACACAGATACGCAGTATTTT. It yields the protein CASSLVGGNTDTQYF.